This is a list of T cell receptor beta chains from one sample in a study of shared clonotypes between healthy human individuals. Clones were read by immunoSEQ multiplex PCR, and TCRdb kept only the in-frame ones, dropping some. The sample holds about 680,000 clones, 92% seen once. Specimen: naive CD8+ T cells sorted from blood. The receptors shown here come from a man aged 25-45 years in good health. The CDR3 runs from the conserved cysteine through the conserved F or W. Each record gives: D gene, clone size, J gene, V gene, CDR3 protein, CDR3 DNA. The D gene is left open where the match is weak. Not every row has a clone size; where given, it reads once, few, many or a size class.

>-|once|TRBJ2-5|TRBV7-9
CASSASDGQETQYF
TGTGCCAGCAGCGCCTCTGACGGGCAAGAGACCCAGTACTTC
>TRBD1|-|TRBJ1-1|TRBV28
CASSPEDRGGTEAFF
TGTGCCAGCAGTCCGGAAGACAGGGGAGGTACTGAAGCTTTCTTT
>TRBD1|-|TRBJ2-7|TRBV5-4
CASSSSDRASSYEQYF
TGTGCCAGCAGCTCCTCAGACAGGGCGAGCTCCTACGAGCAGTACTTC
>TRBD2|-|TRBJ2-1|TRBV9
CASSARHGRNEQFF
TGTGCCAGCAGCGCACGGCACGGGAGGAATGAGCAGTTCTTC
>-|once|TRBJ2-3|TRBV29-1
CSVEGILTSSTDTQYF
TGCAGCGTTGAGGGGATTTTGACTAGTAGCACAGATACGCAGTATTTT
>TRBD1|-|TRBJ1-5|TRBV6-5
CASRHQGESNQPQHF
TGTGCCAGCAGACATCAGGGGGAGAGCAATCAGCCCCAGCATTTT
>-|-|TRBJ1-5|TRBV5-6
CASSRRTGNQPQHF
TGTGCCAGCAGCCGTCGGACGGGGAATCAGCCCCAGCATTTT
>-|-|TRBJ1-2|TRBV7-9
CASSLRTDHGYTF
TGTGCCAGCAGCTTACGGACAGACCATGGCTACACCTTC
>-|few|TRBJ1-5|TRBV15
CATSRGGGQPQHF
TGTGCCACCAGCAGAGGAGGCGGACAGCCCCAGCATTTT
>-|-|TRBJ1-5|TRBV19
CASSLWYHNQPQHF
TGTGCCAGTAGTCTATGGTACCACAATCAGCCCCAGCATTTT
>-|once|TRBJ2-1|TRBV11-3
CASSFQGNEQFF
TGTGCCAGCAGCTTTCAGGGCAATGAGCAGTTCTTC
>-|-|TRBJ2-7|TRBV13
CASSFKTEQYF
TGTGCCAGCAGCTTCAAAACCGAGCAGTACTTC
>-|-|TRBJ2-1|TRBV9
CASSVGTVGEQFF
TGTGCCAGCAGCGTAGGGACAGTAGGTGAGCAGTTCTTC
>TRBD1|-|TRBJ2-1|TRBV7-9
CASSLDRGRSEQFF
TGTGCCAGCAGCCTTGACAGGGGGCGGAGTGAGCAGTTCTTC
>TRBD1|-|TRBJ2-7|TRBV7-8
CASSLPATHRGSNGLLSGEQYF
TGTGCCAGCAGCTTACCTGCAACCCACAGGGGATCAAATGGGCTCCTTTCTGGCGAGCAGTACTTC
>-|-|TRBJ1-1|TRBV7-9
CASSDGPEEAFF
TGTGCCAGCAGCGATGGTCCGGAAGAAGCTTTCTTT
>-|-|TRBJ1-3|TRBV27
CASSLFGDSGNTIYF
TGTGCCAGCAGTTTATTTGGGGACTCTGGAAACACCATATATTTT
>TRBD1|-|TRBJ2-7|TRBV10-3
CAISPTGGKSYEQYF
TGTGCCATCAGCCCGACAGGGGGGAAATCCTACGAGCAGTACTTC
>-|-|TRBJ2-2|TRBV30
CAWSVGLLNTGELFF
TGTGCCTGGAGTGTAGGGCTTCTGAACACCGGGGAGCTGTTTTTT
>-|-|TRBJ2-1|TRBV14
CASSQEQANNEQFF
TGTGCCAGCAGCCAAGAACAAGCTAACAATGAGCAGTTCTTC
>TRBD1|-|TRBJ2-2|TRBV29-1
CSVQHPTGVGGELFF
TGCAGCGTACAACACCCGACAGGGGTGGGCGGGGAGCTGTTTTTT
>TRBD1|-|TRBJ1-1|TRBV30
CAWRDGQGNTEAFF
TGTGCCTGGAGGGATGGACAGGGGAACACTGAAGCTTTCTTT
>-|-|TRBJ2-3|TRBV2
CASSEPRGGDTQYF
TGTGCCAGCAGTGAACCTAGGGGCGGAGATACGCAGTATTTT
>-|once|TRBJ2-5|TRBV7-2
CASSPFGLSETQYF
TGTGCCAGCAGCCCCTTCGGGCTCTCAGAGACCCAGTACTTC
>-|-|TRBJ2-7|TRBV19
CASSLRDSYEQYF
TGTGCCAGTAGTCTGCGGGATTCCTACGAGCAGTACTTC
>-|few|TRBJ1-5|TRBV27
CASRYTGSNQPQHF
TGTGCCAGCAGATATACAGGTAGCAATCAGCCCCAGCATTTT
>TRBD2|-|TRBJ2-1|TRBV7-2
CASSSGLAGLNEQFF
TGTGCCAGCAGCTCCGGACTAGCGGGACTCAATGAGCAGTTCTTC
>-|-|TRBJ2-1|TRBV2
CASSWRQYKDNEQFF
TGTGCCAGCTCCTGGAGGCAGTACAAAGACAATGAGCAGTTCTTC
>-|-|TRBJ2-7|TRBV5-1
CASSPYWAGNNEQYF
TGCGCCAGCAGCCCCTACTGGGCAGGGAACAACGAGCAGTACTTC
>-|-|TRBJ2-1|TRBV5-4
CASSPSGGAGNEQFF
TGTGCCAGCAGCCCGAGCGGAGGCGCCGGGAATGAGCAGTTCTTC
>-|-|TRBJ2-5|TRBV11-2
CASSLFEYQETQYF
TGTGCCAGCAGCTTATTTGAGTACCAAGAGACCCAGTACTTC
>-|-|TRBJ2-3|TRBV19
CATEGVSTDTQYF
TGTGCCACCGAAGGGGTTAGCACAGATACGCAGTATTTT
>TRBD2|-|TRBJ2-7|TRBV28
CASGTSWASGTGAYEQYF
TGTGCCAGCGGCACCTCCTGGGCTAGCGGGACGGGGGCCTACGAGCAGTACTTC
>TRBD2|-|TRBJ2-7|TRBV28
CASSWTSGDVSSYEQYF
TGTGCCAGCAGTTGGACTAGCGGGGACGTAAGCTCCTACGAGCAGTACTTC
>TRBD2|-|TRBJ2-7|TRBV7-9
CASSHLLAGGGYEQYF
TGTGCCAGCAGCCACCTCCTAGCGGGAGGGGGGTACGAGCAGTACTTC
>TRBD1|-|TRBJ2-2|TRBV5-1
CASSLETGVLRELFF
TGCGCCAGCAGCTTAGAAACAGGGGTACTTCGGGAGCTGTTTTTT
>-|-|TRBJ1-4|TRBV7-6
CASSLDGQANEKLFF
TGTGCCAGCAGCTTAGATGGTCAAGCTAATGAAAAACTGTTTTTT
>TRBD2|-|TRBJ2-2|TRBV30
CAWSVGLAGAKTGELFF
TGTGCCTGGAGTGTAGGCCTAGCGGGAGCCAAAACCGGGGAGCTGTTTTTT
>TRBD2|-|TRBJ2-7|TRBV7-7
CASSFRSGGEQYF
TGTGCCAGCAGCTTCCGAAGCGGGGGGGAGCAGTACTTC
>-|-|TRBJ2-7|TRBV15
CATSSETGFYEQYF
TGTGCCACCAGCAGCGAGACAGGATTCTACGAGCAGTACTTC
>-|-|TRBJ2-3|TRBV2
CASMAPPGTRSTDTQYF
TGTGCCAGCATGGCCCCGCCCGGGACGAGGTCCACAGATACGCAGTATTTT
>-|-|TRBJ2-7|TRBV7-9
CASSLAGGREGEQYF
TGTGCCAGCAGCTTAGCAGGAGGCAGGGAAGGCGAGCAGTACTTC
>-|-|TRBJ1-3|TRBV10-1
CARARHGNTIYF
TGCGCCAGGGCTAGGCATGGAAACACCATATATTTT
>-|-|TRBJ2-1|TRBV4-1
CASSQGHNEQFF
TGCGCCAGCAGCCAAGGGCACAATGAGCAGTTCTTC
>TRBD1|-|TRBJ2-7|TRBV5-4
CASSLWDRAYEQYF
TGTGCCAGCAGCTTGTGGGACAGAGCCTACGAGCAGTACTTC
>-|-|TRBJ1-3|TRBV7-9
CASSGWTSGNTIYF
TGTGCCAGCAGCGGTTGGACGTCCGGAAACACCATATATTTT
>TRBD1|-|TRBJ2-3|TRBV27
CASSWQGGTDTQYF
TGTGCCAGCAGTTGGCAGGGGGGCACAGATACGCAGTATTTT
>-|-|TRBJ1-2|TRBV10-2
CASSSIGVYGYTF
TGCGCCAGCTCGTCGATAGGAGTGTATGGCTACACCTTC
>-|-|TRBJ2-3|TRBV27
CASNVLGTAGPTLTDTQYF
TGTGCCAGCAATGTACTGGGCACCGCCGGACCAACTCTCACAGATACGCAGTATTTT
>-|-|TRBJ1-2|TRBV7-2
CASSLAGGNYGYTF
TGTGCCAGCAGCTTAGCGGGGGGTAACTATGGCTACACCTTC
>-|-|TRBJ2-1|TRBV11-3
CASSRMGPRPYNEQFF
TGTGCCAGCAGCCGTATGGGACCCCGGCCCTACAATGAGCAGTTCTTC
>-|-|TRBJ2-2|TRBV7-2
CASSLRIGGMRGELFF
TGTGCCAGCAGCTTAAGAATAGGCGGGATGAGGGGGGAGCTGTTTTTT
>TRBD2|-|TRBJ2-1|TRBV11-2
CASSFSGSSLGQFF
TGTGCCAGCAGCTTTAGCGGGAGTAGTCTGGGGCAGTTCTTC